Only a few counts were recorded for the clone carrying this T cell receptor beta chain. Its antigen is unidentified. The data belong to a study of beta chain features in type 1 diabetes. Study-level results: The study found moderately but significantly shorter TCRB CDR3s in all four CD4+ subsets of Type 1 diabetes patients. At VDJ recombination sites, type 1 diabetes patients had fewer insertions and more deleted nucleotides.

The investigators reverse transcribed all of the isolated RNA, so they sequenced expressed TCRB transcripts. Profiling relied on immunoSEQ multiplex PCR, and the TCRdb table lists in-frame clones only, not all of them. In the table there are around 650,000 clones, 9.5% to 15% of which are singletons. Germline CDR1 reads MNHEY; CDR2 reads SVGAGI. The V and J ends lost 2 bases and 0 bases, in that order; junction bases with no gene match: 0. This CDR3 region has 14 residues. Sequenced material: naive CD4+ T cells from blood. This rearrangement joins TRBV6-5 to TRBJ2-5; TRBD1 aligns across 7 bases. This TCR came from a man younger than 40 with type 1 diabetes. The DNA of the CDR3 is TGTGCCAGCAGTTACGGGACAGACCAAGAGACCCAGTACTTC. Translating it yields CASSYGTDQETQYF.